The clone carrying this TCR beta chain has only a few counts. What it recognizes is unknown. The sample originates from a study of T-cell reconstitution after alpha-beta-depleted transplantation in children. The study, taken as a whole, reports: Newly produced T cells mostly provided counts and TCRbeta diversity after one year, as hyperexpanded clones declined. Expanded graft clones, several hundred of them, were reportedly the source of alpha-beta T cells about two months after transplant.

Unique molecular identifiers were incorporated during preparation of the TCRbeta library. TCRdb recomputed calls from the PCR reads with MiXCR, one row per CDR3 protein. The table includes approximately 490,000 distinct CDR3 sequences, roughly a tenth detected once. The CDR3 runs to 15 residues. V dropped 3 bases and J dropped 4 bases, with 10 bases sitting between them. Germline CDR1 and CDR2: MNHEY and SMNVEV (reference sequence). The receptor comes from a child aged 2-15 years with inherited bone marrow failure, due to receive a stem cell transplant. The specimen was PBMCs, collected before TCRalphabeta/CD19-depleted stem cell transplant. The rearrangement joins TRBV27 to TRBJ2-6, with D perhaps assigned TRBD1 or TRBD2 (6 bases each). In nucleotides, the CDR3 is TGTGCCAGCAGTTTCTGGGGGGCCGGGGCCAACGTCCTGACTTTC. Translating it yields CASSFWGAGANVLTF.